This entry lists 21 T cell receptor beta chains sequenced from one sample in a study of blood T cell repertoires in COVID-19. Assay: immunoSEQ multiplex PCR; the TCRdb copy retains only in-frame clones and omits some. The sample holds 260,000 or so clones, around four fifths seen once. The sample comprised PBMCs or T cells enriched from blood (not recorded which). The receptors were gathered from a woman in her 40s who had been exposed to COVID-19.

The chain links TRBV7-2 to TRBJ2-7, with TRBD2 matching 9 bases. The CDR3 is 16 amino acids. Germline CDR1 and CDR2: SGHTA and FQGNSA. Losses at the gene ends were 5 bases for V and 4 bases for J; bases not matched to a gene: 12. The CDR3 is CASSPHAGGGYYEQYF. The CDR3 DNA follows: TGTGCCAGCAGCCCCCATGCGGGGGGGGGTTATTACGAGCAGTACTTC.

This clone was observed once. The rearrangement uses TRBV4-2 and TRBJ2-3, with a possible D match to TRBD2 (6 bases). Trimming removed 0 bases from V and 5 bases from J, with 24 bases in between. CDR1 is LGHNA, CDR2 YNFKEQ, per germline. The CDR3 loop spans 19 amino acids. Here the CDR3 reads CASSQDNRGRSVGGDTQYF. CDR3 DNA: TGTGCCAGCAGCCAAGATAATAGGGGCAGAAGCGTGGGGGGAGATACGCAGTATTTT.

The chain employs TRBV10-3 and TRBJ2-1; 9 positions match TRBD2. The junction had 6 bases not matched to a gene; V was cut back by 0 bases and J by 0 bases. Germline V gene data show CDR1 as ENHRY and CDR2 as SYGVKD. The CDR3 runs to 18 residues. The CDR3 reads CAISESLRTSDSYNEQFF. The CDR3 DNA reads TGTGCCATCAGTGAGTCCTTAAGGACTAGCGACTCCTACAATGAGCAGTTCTTC.

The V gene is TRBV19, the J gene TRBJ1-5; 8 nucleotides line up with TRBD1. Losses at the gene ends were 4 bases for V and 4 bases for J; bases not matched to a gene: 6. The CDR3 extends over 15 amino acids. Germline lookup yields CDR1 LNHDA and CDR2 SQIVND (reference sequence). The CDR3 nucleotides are TGTGCCAGTAGTACCGGACAGGGCGAGAATCAGCCCCAGCATTTT. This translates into CASSTGQGENQPQHF.

This CDR3 reads CASSSQGVGSPLHF. The CDR3 bases are TGTGCCAGCAGCTCGCAGGGTGTTGGTTCACCCCTCCACTTT. The J gene is TRBJ1-6, the V gene TRBV7-9; tentatively, D is TRBD1 (5 bases). CDR3 size: 14 residues. V lost 4 bases, J lost 9 bases, and 13 bases lay in between. Germline assignment: CDR1 SEHNR and CDR2 FQNEAQ (reference sequence). The variable domain in full, with the rest retrieved from reference TRBV7-9 and TRBJ1-6, is DTGVSQNPRHKITKRGQNVTFRCDPISEHNRLYWYRQTLGQGPEFLTYFQNEAQLEKSRLLSDRFSAERPKGSFSTLEIQRTEQGDSAMYLCASSSQGVGSPLHFGNGTRLTVT.

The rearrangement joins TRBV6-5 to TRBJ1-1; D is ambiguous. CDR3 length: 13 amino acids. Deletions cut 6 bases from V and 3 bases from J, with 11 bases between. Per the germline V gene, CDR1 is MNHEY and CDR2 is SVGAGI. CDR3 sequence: CASSPGFDTEAFF. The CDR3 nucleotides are TGTGCCAGCAGCCCCGGGTTTGACACTGAAGCTTTCTTT.

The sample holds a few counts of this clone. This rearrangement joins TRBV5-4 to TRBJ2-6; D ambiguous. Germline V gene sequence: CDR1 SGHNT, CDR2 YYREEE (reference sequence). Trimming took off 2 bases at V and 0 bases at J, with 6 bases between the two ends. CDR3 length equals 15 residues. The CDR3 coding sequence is TGTGCCAGCAGCTTCCAGAACTCTGGGGCCAACGTCCTGACTTTC. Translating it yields CASSFQNSGANVLTF.

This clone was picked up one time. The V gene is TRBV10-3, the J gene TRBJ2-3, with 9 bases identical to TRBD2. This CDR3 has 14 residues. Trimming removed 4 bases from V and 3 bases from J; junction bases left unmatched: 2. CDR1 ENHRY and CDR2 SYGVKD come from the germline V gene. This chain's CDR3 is CAISGAGGTDTQYF. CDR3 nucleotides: TGTGCCATCAGTGGGGCGGGGGGGACAGATACGCAGTATTTT.

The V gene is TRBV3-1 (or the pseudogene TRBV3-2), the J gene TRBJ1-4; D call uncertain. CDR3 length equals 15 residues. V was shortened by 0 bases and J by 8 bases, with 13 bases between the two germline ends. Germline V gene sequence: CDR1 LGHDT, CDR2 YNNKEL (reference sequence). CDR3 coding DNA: TGTGCCAGCAGCCAAGACGGGCGGGCCTTCGAAAAACTGTTTTTT. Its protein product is CASSQDGRAFEKLFF.

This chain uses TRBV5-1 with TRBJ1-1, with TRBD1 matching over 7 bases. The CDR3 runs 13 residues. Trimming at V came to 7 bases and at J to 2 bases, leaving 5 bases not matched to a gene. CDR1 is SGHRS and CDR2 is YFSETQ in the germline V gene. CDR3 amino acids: CASGGQPNTEAFF. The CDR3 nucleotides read TGCGCCAGCGGGGGACAGCCTAACACTGAAGCTTTCTTT.

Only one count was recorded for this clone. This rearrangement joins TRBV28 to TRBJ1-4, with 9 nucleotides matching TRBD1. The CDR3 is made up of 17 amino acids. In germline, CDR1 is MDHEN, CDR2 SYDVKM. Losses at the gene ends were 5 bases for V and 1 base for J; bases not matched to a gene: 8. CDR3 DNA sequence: TGTGCCAGCAGTCCGGCCGGGGGACAGGGAACTAATGAAAAACTGTTTTTT. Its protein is CASSPAGGQGTNEKLFF.

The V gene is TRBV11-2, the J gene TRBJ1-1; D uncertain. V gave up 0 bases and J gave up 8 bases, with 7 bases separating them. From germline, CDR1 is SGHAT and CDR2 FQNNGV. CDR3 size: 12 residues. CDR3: CASSLDTPEAFF. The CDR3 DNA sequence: TGTGCCAGCAGCTTAGATACACCCGAAGCTTTCTTT.

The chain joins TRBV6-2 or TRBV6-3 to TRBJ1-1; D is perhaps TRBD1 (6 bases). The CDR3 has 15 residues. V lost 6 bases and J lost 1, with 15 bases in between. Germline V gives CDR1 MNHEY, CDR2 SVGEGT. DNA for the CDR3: TGTGCCAGCAGCCAACCTCGGACAGCGAACACTGAAGCTTTCTTT. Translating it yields CASSQPRTANTEAFF.

The CDR3, as DNA: TGTGCCAGCAGCCAAGCCGCGGGAGGGCTGACCCAGTACTTC. The encoded protein is CASSQAAGGLTQYF. The V call is TRBV3-1 (or the pseudogene TRBV3-2), the J call TRBJ2-5; 9 bases align to TRBD2. Germline trimming cut 1 base from V and 7 bases from J; bases unmatched to any gene: 4. The CDR3 has 14 amino acids. Germline V gene sequence: CDR1 LGHDT, CDR2 YNNKEL (reference sequence).

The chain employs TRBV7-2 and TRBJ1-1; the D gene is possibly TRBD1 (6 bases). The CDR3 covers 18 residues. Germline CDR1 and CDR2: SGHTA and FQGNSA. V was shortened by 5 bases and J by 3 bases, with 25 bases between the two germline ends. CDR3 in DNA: TGTGCCAGCAGCGTTAGTCGGGCCCGCAGGGGAAAGGACACTGAAGCTTTCTTT. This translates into CASSVSRARRGKDTEAFF. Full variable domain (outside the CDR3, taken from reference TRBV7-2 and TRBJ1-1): GAGVSQSPSNKVTEKGKDVELRCDPISGHTALYWYRQSLGQGLEFLIYFQGNSAPDKSGLPSDRFSAERTGGSVSTLTIQRTQQEDSAVYLCASSVSRARRGKDTEAFFGQGTRLTVV.

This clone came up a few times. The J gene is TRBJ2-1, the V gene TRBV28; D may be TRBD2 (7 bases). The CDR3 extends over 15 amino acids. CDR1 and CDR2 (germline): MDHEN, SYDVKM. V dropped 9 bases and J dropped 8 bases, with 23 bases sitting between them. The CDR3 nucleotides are TGTGCCAGTCGTGGGGCGGGGGCCTTCTCGGATGAGCAGTTCTTC. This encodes CASRGAGAFSDEQFF.

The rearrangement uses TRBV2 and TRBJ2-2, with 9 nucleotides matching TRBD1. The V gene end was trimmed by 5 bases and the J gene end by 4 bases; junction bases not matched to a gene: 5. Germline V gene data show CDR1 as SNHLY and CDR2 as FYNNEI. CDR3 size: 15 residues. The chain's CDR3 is CASSYRGLLTGELFF. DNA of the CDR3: TGTGCCAGCAGTTACAGGGGGCTCCTCACCGGGGAGCTGTTTTTT.

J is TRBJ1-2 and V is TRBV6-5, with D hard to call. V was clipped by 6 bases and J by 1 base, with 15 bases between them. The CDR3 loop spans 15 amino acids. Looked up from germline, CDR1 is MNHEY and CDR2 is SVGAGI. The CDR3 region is CASRTAGKDNYGYTF. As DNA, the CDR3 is TGTGCCAGCAGGACCGCGGGGAAGGATAACTATGGCTACACCTTC.

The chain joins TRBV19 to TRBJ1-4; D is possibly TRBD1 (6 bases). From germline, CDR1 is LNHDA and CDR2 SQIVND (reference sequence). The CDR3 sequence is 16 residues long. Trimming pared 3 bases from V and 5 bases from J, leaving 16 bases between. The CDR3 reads CASSMGGGQRNEKLFF. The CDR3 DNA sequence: TGTGCCAGTAGTATGGGTGGCGGACAGAGAAATGAAAAACTGTTTTTT.

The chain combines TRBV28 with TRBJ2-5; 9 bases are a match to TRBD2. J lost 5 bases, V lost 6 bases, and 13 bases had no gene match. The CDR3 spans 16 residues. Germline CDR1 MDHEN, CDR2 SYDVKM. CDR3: CASSPPGLAHTETQYF. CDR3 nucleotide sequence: TGTGCCAGCAGCCCTCCGGGACTAGCCCATACCGAGACCCAGTACTTC.

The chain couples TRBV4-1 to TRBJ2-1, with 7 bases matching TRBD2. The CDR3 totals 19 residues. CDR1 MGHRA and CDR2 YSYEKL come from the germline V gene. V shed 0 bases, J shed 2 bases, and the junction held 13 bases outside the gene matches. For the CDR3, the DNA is TGCGCCAGCAGCCAAGATCCACCCAGCGGGGCCCGAGCCTACAATGAGCAGTTCTTC. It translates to CASSQDPPSGARAYNEQFF.